Listed below are T cell receptor beta chains from one sample, sequenced in a study of Graves' ophthalmopathy and Graves' hyperthyroidism. Each CDR3 protein is one row after TCRdb ran MiXCR on the multiplex PCR reads. The sample holds 170,000 or so distinct CDR3 sequences; under 45% are singletons and the top ten take over 7%. Input material: peripheral blood. These receptor sequences come from a man aged 30 to 45 with Graves' ophthalmopathy. CDR3s include the opening cysteine and the closing phenylalanine or tryptophan. The D gene is left open where the match is weak. The size of a clone is reported for some rows only, either as once, few or many, or as a class for expanded clones.

V	D	J	size	length	CDR3	DNA
TRBV11-2	-	TRBJ1-1	many	14	CASSLSTFGTEAFF	TGTGCCAGCAGCTTGTCTACCTTCGGCACTGAAGCTTTCTTT
TRBV6-2/TRBV6-3	-	TRBJ2-7	many	17	CASSYGFGGPPAYEQYF	TGTGCCAGCAGTTACGGATTCGGGGGCCCGCCGGCCTACGAGCAGTACTTC
TRBV28	-	TRBJ1-5	-	18	CASSLGLASGTVNQPQHF	TGTGCCAGCAGTTTAGGACTGGCAAGCGGGACCGTCAATCAGCCCCAGCATTTT
TRBV28	TRBD2	TRBJ2-7	-	19	CASSDWASGSTGDRYEQYF	TGTGCCAGCAGCGACTGGGCTAGCGGGAGCACCGGGGATCGGTACGAGCAGTACTTC
TRBV20-1	TRBD1	TRBJ2-5	many	16	CSATRGQLNTGETQYF	TGCAGTGCCACACGGGGACAGCTAAACACGGGGGAGACCCAGTACTTC
TRBV30	TRBD1	TRBJ2-7	many	16	CAWSTLDRGPLKEQYF	TGTGCCTGGAGTACGCTTGACAGGGGGCCCCTCAAGGAGCAGTACTTC
TRBV14	-	TRBJ2-2	many	16	CASSQEWVGNTGELFF	TGTGCCAGCAGCCAAGAGTGGGTCGGTAACACCGGGGAGCTGTTTTTT
TRBV20-1	-	TRBJ2-5	-	14	CSARDGRNQETQYF	TGCAGTGCTAGAGATGGCCGGAATCAAGAGACCCAGTACTTC
TRBV28	-	TRBJ1-2	-	15	CASSSPQLGVGGYTF	TGTGCCAGCAGTTCCCCCCAGTTGGGCGTGGGGGGCTACACCTTC
TRBV9	TRBD1	TRBJ1-3	many	16	CASSETGGGSGNTIYF	TGTGCCAGCAGCGAGACAGGGGGGGGCTCTGGAAACACCATATATTTT
TRBV19	-	TRBJ2-2	-	12	CASSHYPGELFF	TGTGCCAGTAGCCACTACCCCGGGGAGCTGTTTTTT
TRBV12-3/TRBV12-4	-	TRBJ2-7	-	15	CASSLAGASSYEQYF	TGTGCCAGCAGTTTGGCAGGGGCCAGCTCCTACGAGCAGTACTTC
TRBV15	-	TRBJ1-1	many	11	CATSRGVEAFF	TGTGCCACCAGCAGAGGGGTTGAAGCTTTCTTT
TRBV30	-	TRBJ1-1	many	14	CACYITGGGTEAFF	TGTGCCTGCTATATAACAGGTGGTGGGACTGAAGCTTTCTTT
TRBV7-8	TRBD2	TRBJ2-2	many	15	CASRIAGVATGELFF	TGTGCCAGCAGGATTGCGGGGGTAGCGACCGGGGAGCTGTTTTTT
TRBV30	-	TRBJ2-4	-	11	CAWSVGNIQYF	TGTGCCTGGAGTGTTGGGAACATTCAGTACTTC
TRBV6-1	-	TRBJ1-5	-	14	CASTRWGDQQPQHF	TGTGCCAGCACCCGGTGGGGGGATCAGCAGCCCCAGCATTTT
TRBV7-2	-	TRBJ1-2	-	11	CASSAVRGYAF	TGTGCCAGCAGCGCGGTGAGAGGCTACGCCTTC
TRBV27	-	TRBJ1-1	once	14	CASSPTGLWTEAFF	TGTGCCAGCAGTCCAACAGGGCTTTGGACTGAAGCTTTCTTT
TRBV6-2/TRBV6-3	-	TRBJ2-3	many	16	CASSILGSTSGDTQYF	TGTGCCAGCAGTATACTTGGCTCAACCTCCGGAGATACGCAGTATTTT
TRBV20-1	TRBD1	TRBJ1-6	-	15	CSARSRDRWNSPLHF	TGCAGTGCTAGATCCCGGGACAGGTGGAATTCACCCCTCCACTTT
TRBV7-2	-	TRBJ1-2	many	14	CASSPQYEFYGYTF	TGTGCCAGCAGCCCCCAATATGAATTCTATGGCTACACCTTC
TRBV29-1	-	TRBJ1-2	-	14	CSATSSFGVGGYTF	TGCAGCGCCACCAGTTCGTTCGGGGTAGGGGGCTACACCTTC
TRBV11-2	TRBD1	TRBJ1-3	many	17	CASSLHPGQGAGNTIYF	TGTGCCAGCAGCTTACATCCGGGACAGGGGGCTGGAAACACCATATATTTT
TRBV28	-	TRBJ2-7	many	14	CASSPPPGSYEQYF	TGTGCCAGCTCACCACCTCCCGGGTCCTACGAGCAGTACTTC
TRBV2	-	TRBJ1-1	-	12	CASNPTGTEAFF	TGTGCCAGCAATCCTACAGGCACTGAAGCTTTCTTT
TRBV12-3/TRBV12-4	TRBD1	TRBJ2-4	-	14	CASSATGGKNIQYF	TGTGCCAGCAGCGCGACAGGGGGCAAAAACATTCAGTACTTC
TRBV6-2/TRBV6-3	-	TRBJ2-7	-	14	CASRRLGAVNEQYF	TGTGCCAGCAGAAGACTAGGGGCGGTGAACGAGCAGTACTTC
TRBV7-2	-	TRBJ2-5	-	14	CASSSPLGWETQYF	TGTGCCAGCAGCTCTCCCCTGGGGTGGGAGACCCAGTACTTC
TRBV25-1	-	TRBJ2-7	once	16	CASSESSHLTAYEQYF	TGTGCCAGCAGTGAATCAAGCCATCTCACCGCCTACGAGCAGTACTTC
TRBV6-2/TRBV6-3	TRBD1	TRBJ1-5	many	16	CATHTPHRDSHQPQHF	TGTGCCACCCATACACCCCACCGGGACAGTCATCAGCCCCAGCATTTT
TRBV2	TRBD2	TRBJ2-7	-	14	CASRPVGGDYEQYF	TGTGCCAGCAGGCCTGTGGGAGGGGACTACGAGCAGTACTTC
TRBV20-1	-	TRBJ2-7	-	14	CSARDLGGAREQYF	TGCAGTGCTAGAGATCTAGGGGGGGCGCGGGAGCAGTACTTC
TRBV27	-	TRBJ2-7	-	16	CASSVASPGPGYEQYF	TGTGCCAGCAGTGTCGCATCACCGGGCCCTGGCTACGAGCAGTACTTC
TRBV7-8	-	TRBJ2-7	-	13	CASSLIRFDEQYF	TGTGCCAGCAGCCTTATTAGATTCGACGAGCAGTACTTC
TRBV7-9	-	TRBJ1-1	many	22	CASIHFPFPLTRDPETNTEAFF	TGTGCCAGCATACATTTTCCATTTCCGCTGACCCGGGACCCAGAAACGAACACTGAAGCTTTCTTT
TRBV15	-	TRBJ1-1	-	11	CATSRDGEAFF	TGTGCCACCAGCAGAGATGGGGAAGCTTTCTTT
TRBV6-2/TRBV6-3	TRBD2	TRBJ2-7	-	14	CASQTSAGRVEQYF	TGTGCCAGCCAAACTAGCGCCGGTAGGGTCGAGCAGTACTTC
TRBV6-1	-	TRBJ2-5	-	14	CASRPSGNQETQYF	TGTGCCAGCAGACCATCAGGGAATCAAGAGACCCAGTACTTC
TRBV6-1	-	TRBJ2-5	few	13	CASTRTVQETQYF	TGTGCCAGCACCCGGACAGTGCAAGAGACCCAGTACTTC
TRBV20-1	-	TRBJ1-3	many	12	CSARGTGNTIYF	TGCAGTGCAAGGGGGACGGGAAACACCATATATTTT
TRBV6-5	-	TRBJ2-7	-	14	CASSYSPTGGEQYF	TGTGCCAGCAGTTACTCCCCCACTGGTGGCGAGCAGTACTTC
TRBV6-5	-	TRBJ1-5	few	14	CASSYRGSGQPQHF	TGTGCCAGCAGTTACCGGGGGAGCGGTCAGCCCCAGCATTTT
TRBV12-3/TRBV12-4	TRBD2	TRBJ2-2	many	16	CASSSGTSGNTGELFF	TGTGCCAGCAGTTCTGGAACTAGCGGGAACACCGGGGAGCTGTTTTTT
TRBV28	-	TRBJ1-6	many	13	CASGIQVDSPLHF	TGTGCCAGCGGTATCCAAGTGGATTCACCCCTCCACTTT
TRBV20-1	TRBD1	TRBJ2-5	-	13	CSAKTGALETQYF	TGCAGTGCTAAGACAGGGGCTCTTGAGACCCAGTACTTC
TRBV12-3/TRBV12-4	-	TRBJ1-5	many	11	CASSFNQPQHF	TGTGCCAGCAGTTTCAATCAGCCCCAGCATTTT